The rows below give T cell receptor beta chains drawn from one sample of a study of metastatic and nonmetastatic thyroid tumors. TCRdb ran MiXCR on the PCR reads. Found here are about 33,000 clones, about 18% of them singletons; the top ten hold around 12%. The sample taken for sequencing was blood. All receptors derive from a male donor with papillary thyroid cancer or a benign thyroid nodule (not recorded which). Some clones in this sample may be carry-over from other donors' samples. The CDR3 runs from the conserved cysteine through the conserved F or W. The D gene is left open where the match is weak. Rows give clone size only sometimes, using once, few, many, or a class for an expanded clone.

>TRBD1|TRBJ2-3|TRBV28|few
CASSLLGQGNTDTQYF
TGTGCCAGCAGTTTACTGGGACAGGGTAATACAGATACGCAGTATTTT
>TRBD2|TRBJ2-7|TRBV30|many
CAWTREGAGETYEQYF
TGTGCCTGGACCCGGGAGGGAGCGGGCGAAACCTACGAGCAGTACTTC
>TRBD1|TRBJ1-1|TRBV5-6|many
CASSLGLLQGADTEAFF
TGTGCCAGCAGCTTGGGACTTTTGCAGGGGGCGGACACTGAAGCTTTCTTT
>NA|TRBJ1-5|TRBV6-7|NA
CASSTGCQPQHF
TGTGCCAGCAGTACAGGGTGTCAGCCCCAGCATTTT
>TRBD1|TRBJ2-7|TRBV6-1|few
CASSELGQGAEQYF
TGTGCCAGCAGTGAATTGGGACAGGGCGCCGAGCAGTACTTC
>NA|TRBJ2-5|TRBV19|many
CASSIKDSQETQYF
TGTGCCAGTAGTATAAAAGACAGCCAAGAGACCCAGTACTTC
>NA|TRBJ1-4|TRBV24-1|NA
CATSFLTVINEKLFF
TGTGCCACCAGTTTCCTGACAGTTATTAATGAAAAACTGTTTTTT
>NA|TRBJ2-1|TRBV28|few
CASSLWEDEQFF
TGTGCCAGCAGTTTATGGGAGGATGAGCAGTTCTTC
>TRBD1|TRBJ1-5|TRBV2|many
CASSVGQGIQPQHF
TGTGCCAGCAGTGTAGGACAGGGAATTCAGCCCCAGCATTTT
>TRBD1|TRBJ2-2|TRBV5-4|many
CASSLALDRGLSGELFF
TGTGCCAGCAGCTTGGCCCTGGACAGGGGGCTATCCGGGGAGCTGTTTTTT
>NA|TRBJ1-1|TRBV7-8|NA
CASSPRDPYLNTEAFF
TGTGCCAGCAGCCCACGTGACCCATACTTAAACACTGAAGCTTTCTTT
>NA|TRBJ1-3|TRBV15|NA
CATSRDVTATGNTIYF
TGTGCCACCAGCAGAGATGTTACAGCTACTGGAAACACCATATATTTT
>NA|TRBJ1-2|TRBV20-1|NA
CSARQRRGYTF
TGCAGTGCTCGCCAACGGCGTGGCTACACCTTC
>TRBD2|TRBJ2-1|TRBV6-1|NA
CASSELAGGYNEQFF
TGTGCCAGCAGTGAACTAGCGGGGGGGTACAATGAGCAGTTCTTC
>NA|TRBJ2-7|TRBV6-1|NA
CASSPRTARTVDEQYF
TGTGCCAGCAGCCCAAGGACAGCGCGAACCGTTGACGAGCAGTACTTC
>NA|TRBJ2-7|TRBV5-8|many
CASSLGAVLREQYF
TGTGCCAGCAGCTTGGGTGCGGTACTAAGGGAGCAGTACTTC
>NA|TRBJ2-3|TRBV6-2/TRBV6-3|few
CASSSRGTLAAYTGTQYF
TGTGCCAGCAGTAGTCGGGGAACATTGGCAGCCTACACAGGTACGCAGTATTTT
>NA|TRBJ2-2|TRBV6-2/TRBV6-3|NA
CATLPGPYTGELFF
TGTGCCACCCTGCCCGGACCGTACACCGGGGAGCTGTTTTTT
>NA|TRBJ2-1|TRBV28|few
CASSLSGRAEQFF
TGTGCCAGCAGTTTATCCGGCCGGGCTGAGCAGTTCTTC
>NA|TRBJ2-3|TRBV5-1|NA
CASSIDGSTDTQYF
TGCGCCAGCAGCATTGACGGTAGCACAGATACTCAGTATTTT
>TRBD2|TRBJ2-1|TRBV10-1|few
CASRGLASSFYNEQFF
TGCGCCAGCAGGGGACTAGCCTCATCTTTCTACAATGAGCAGTTCTTC
>NA|TRBJ2-7|TRBV7-6|many
CASSLAGEQYF
TGTGCCAGCAGCTTAGCTGGGGAGCAGTACTTC
>NA|TRBJ1-3|TRBV2|many
CASSLPSGNTIYF
TGTGCCAGCAGTTTACCCTCTGGAAACACCATATATTTT
>NA|TRBJ1-1|TRBV6-2/TRBV6-3|many
CASSYVRGVPWTEAFF
TGTGCCAGCAGTTACGTGCGGGGCGTTCCTTGGACTGAAGCTTTCTTT
>NA|TRBJ1-5|TRBV6-1|few
CASSQTGRQPQHF
TGTGCCAGCAGCCAGACAGGCCGTCAGCCCCAGCATTTT
>TRBD2|TRBJ2-1|TRBV6-2/TRBV6-3|few
CASSYFSGRAAYNEQFF
TGTGCCAGCAGTTACTTTAGCGGGAGGGCCGCCTACAATGAGCAGTTCTTC
>NA|TRBJ2-1|TRBV2|few
CASSEGVYNEQFF
TGTGCCAGCAGTGAAGGGGTCTACAATGAGCAGTTCTTC
>TRBD1|TRBJ2-2|TRBV28|medium-sized
CASSLPQGAGELFF
TGTGCCAGCAGTTTACCACAGGGGGCCGGGGAGCTGTTTTTT
>NA|TRBJ2-6|TRBV27|NA
CASSIGRISGANVLTF
TGTGCCAGCAGTATCGGACGGATCTCTGGGGCCAACGTCCTGACTTTC
>NA|TRBJ2-5|TRBV3-1|NA
CASSQAGQETQYF
TGTGCCAGCAGCCAAGCAGGTCAAGAGACCCAGTACTTC
>NA|TRBJ2-3|TRBV30|NA
CAWRSWVADTDTQYF
TGTGCCTGGAGGTCCTGGGTGGCGGACACAGATACGCAGTATTTT
>NA|TRBJ1-1|TRBV18|many
CASSPPLGPISTEAFF
TGTGCCAGCTCACCACCGTTGGGGCCGATCAGCACTGAAGCTTTCTTT
>TRBD2|TRBJ2-7|TRBV6-2/TRBV6-3|NA
CASSLLAGGEQYF
TGTGCCAGCAGTTTACTAGCGGGGGGCGAGCAGTACTTC
>NA|TRBJ2-2|TRBV11-2|many
CASSPGQKNTGELFF
TGTGCCAGCAGCCCTGGACAGAAGAACACCGGGGAGCTGTTTTTT
>NA|TRBJ2-3|TRBV7-8|many
CASTTGDTQYF
TGTGCCAGCACCACCGGAGATACGCAGTATTTT
>NA|TRBJ2-2|TRBV29-1|many
CSAEIGLNTGELFF
TGCAGCGCCGAGATAGGGTTGAACACCGGGGAGCTGTTTTTT
>NA|TRBJ2-2|TRBV7-2|NA
CASSLSRVMTEELFF
TGTGCCAGCAGCTTATCCCGGGTGATGACCGAGGAGCTGTTTTTT
>NA|TRBJ1-5|TRBV6-5|few
CASSSSWGDGNQPQHF
TGTGCCAGCAGCTCCTCCTGGGGGGATGGGAATCAGCCCCAGCATTTT
>NA|TRBJ2-3|TRBV5-1|many
CASSFTGTSTDTQYF
TGCGCCAGCAGCTTTACAGGGACGAGCACAGATACGCAGTATTTT
>NA|TRBJ2-7|TRBV27|NA
CASSLSEISYEQYF
TGTGCCAGCAGTTTATCGGAGATTTCCTACGAGCAGTACTTC
>NA|TRBJ2-3|TRBV9|many
CASCLGTGMTDTQYF
TGTGCCAGCTGCCTCGGTACAGGGATGACAGATACGCAGTATTTT
>NA|TRBJ2-1|TRBV7-8|NA
CASSLGVTGEQFF
TGTGCCAGCAGCTTAGGCGTGACGGGTGAGCAGTTCTTC
>TRBD2|TRBJ2-5|TRBV5-1|many
CASSLETSGRQETQYF
TGCGCCAGCAGCTTGGAGACTAGCGGGAGGCAAGAGACCCAGTACTTC
>NA|TRBJ2-1|TRBV24-1|medium-sized
CATSKPGLRGYNEQFF
TGTGCCACCAGTAAGCCGGGACTTCGAGGGTACAATGAGCAGTTCTTC
>NA|TRBJ1-1|TRBV19|few
CASSKDETNTEAFF
TGTGCCAGTAGTAAGGACGAGACGAACACTGAAGCTTTCTTT